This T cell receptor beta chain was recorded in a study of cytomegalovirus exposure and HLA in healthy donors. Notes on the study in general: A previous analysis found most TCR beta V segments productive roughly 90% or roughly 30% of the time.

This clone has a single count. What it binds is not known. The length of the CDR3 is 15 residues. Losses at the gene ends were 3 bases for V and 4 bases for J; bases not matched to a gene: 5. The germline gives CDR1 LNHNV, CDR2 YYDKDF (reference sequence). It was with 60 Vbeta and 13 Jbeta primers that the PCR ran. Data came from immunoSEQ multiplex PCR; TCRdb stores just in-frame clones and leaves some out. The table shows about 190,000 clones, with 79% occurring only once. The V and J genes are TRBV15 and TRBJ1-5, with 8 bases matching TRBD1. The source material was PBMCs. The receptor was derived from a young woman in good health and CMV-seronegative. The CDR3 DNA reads TGTGCCACCAGCAGTTGGCAGGGGGCTAATCAGCCCCAGCATTTT. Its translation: CATSSWQGANQPQHF. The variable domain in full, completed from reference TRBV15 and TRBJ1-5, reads DAMVIQNPRYQVTQFGKPVTLSCSQTLNHNVMYWYQQKSSQAPKLLFHYYDKDFNNEADTPDNFQSRRPNTSFCFLDIRSPGLGDTAMYLCATSSWQGANQPQHFGDGTRLSIL.